A single sample gave rise to the 14 T cell receptor beta chains below, sequenced in a study of CD8 T cells in Susac syndrome. The RNA, about 0.5 to 1 ug, was put through reverse transcription using random hexamers. Each CDR3 protein gets one entry after TCRdb re-called the immunoSEQ multiplex PCR reads with MiXCR. The repertoire holds 130,000 or so distinct CDR3 sequences, with approximately 95% as singletons. Material for sequencing was CD4+ T cells from PBMCs. The source of these receptors is a human donor with multiple sclerosis.

V and J are TRBV11-2 and TRBJ2-1; 9 positions match TRBD2. This CDR3 is 16 amino acids long. Germline CDR1 SGHAT, CDR2 FQNNGV. The ends lost 6 bases at V and 5 bases at J; junction bases unmatched: 11. The CDR3 DNA is TGTGCCAGCAGGCCGATCGGGACTAGCAGCCACAATGAGCAGTTCTTC. This codes for CASRPIGTSSHNEQFF.

The V gene is TRBV12-3 or TRBV12-4, the J gene TRBJ1-6; possible D gene TRBD1, 5 bases. CDR3 length: 16 residues. V was pared by 5 bases and J by 5 bases, with 16 bases between. The CDR3 is CASSMPGLGDNSPLHF. In DNA form, the CDR3 reads TGTGCCAGCAGTATGCCGGGACTCGGGGATAATTCACCCCTCCACTTT.

This chain connects TRBV7-2 to TRBJ2-3; 9 nucleotides line up with TRBD2. The germline gives CDR1 SGHTA, CDR2 FQGNSA. J was trimmed by 5 bases and V by 1 base; bases with no gene match: 4. CDR3 length equals 15 residues. The CDR3 here is CASSLGGGAVDTQYF. For the CDR3, the DNA is TGTGCCAGCAGCTTAGGCGGGGGGGCCGTAGATACGCAGTATTTT.

This chain connects TRBV12-3 or TRBV12-4 to TRBJ2-3; D is uncertain. The CDR3 is made up of 14 amino acids. V was trimmed by 1 base and J by 2 bases, leaving 7 bases between them. The CDR3 DNA sequence: TGTGCCAGCAGTTTAGACACGGACACAGATACGCAGTATTTT. Translation gives CASSLDTDTDTQYF.

The chain is built from TRBV2 and TRBJ1-2, with D possibly TRBD1 on 5 matching bases. V lost 6 bases to trimming and J lost 4 bases, with 18 bases between them. Germline V gene data show CDR1 as SNHLY and CDR2 as FYNNEI. The CDR3 sequence is 15 residues long. The DNA for the CDR3 is TGTGCCAGCAGCGGAGGGCATCCCGGGGGCTATGGCTACACCTTC. Amino acid sequence: CASSGGHPGGYGYTF.

This chain uses TRBV12-3 or TRBV12-4 with TRBJ2-7; tentative D call: TRBD2 (7 bases). The CDR3 covers 14 residues. Trimming pared 3 bases from V and 3 bases from J, leaving 12 bases between. The CDR3 coding sequence is TGTGCCAGCAGTTTGGAAGGGGGGGACTACGAGCAGTACTTC. Its translation is CASSLEGGDYEQYF.

The rearrangement uses TRBV3-1 and TRBJ2-5, with 10 bases lining up with TRBD2. The J segment lost 6 bases and the V segment lost 1 base, leaving 5 bases of the junction unmatched. The V gene's germline CDR1 is LGHDT and CDR2 YNNKEL (reference sequence). CDR3 length: 15 amino acids. Here the CDR3 reads CASSQVAGGSKTQYF. CDR3 sequence (DNA): TGTGCCAGCAGCCAAGTAGCGGGAGGTTCGAAGACCCAGTACTTC.

The chain is built from TRBV29-1 and TRBJ2-5, with D possibly matching TRBD2 (6 bases). Germline CDR1 is SQVTM and CDR2 is ANQGSEA. The CDR3 is 16 amino acids. Trimming left V 0 bases short and J 5 bases short, with 19 bases between. CDR3 region: CSVEETFLGGLETQYF. The CDR3 nucleotides read TGCAGCGTTGAAGAAACCTTTTTGGGAGGTTTGGAGACCCAGTACTTC.

This sequence joins TRBV30 and TRBJ1-1; D remains unclear. V lost 0 bases and J 0 bases, leaving 5 bases between the germline ends. The CDR3 has 13 amino acids. CDR1 is GTSNPN, CDR2 SVGIG, per germline (reference sequence). CDR3: CAWSVVVNTEAFF. Written as DNA, the CDR3 is TGTGCCTGGAGTGTTGTGGTGAACACTGAAGCTTTCTTT.

V gene TRBV2 combines with J gene TRBJ1-4, with TRBD1 as a possible D gene (5 bases). Deletions cut 4 bases from V and 8 bases from J, with 17 bases between. Germline loops: CDR1 SNHLY, CDR2 FYNNEI. The CDR3 sequence is 15 residues long. The CDR3 loop reads CASSAQAGFVEKLFF. The CDR3 DNA is TGTGCCAGCAGTGCCCAGGCAGGGTTCGTGGAAAAACTGTTTTTT.

V gene TRBV3-1 combines with J gene TRBJ1-6; D ambiguous. V was trimmed by 11 bases and J by 7 bases, leaving 12 bases between them. The CDR3 extends over 12 amino acids. Germline lookup yields CDR1 LGHDT and CDR2 YNNKEL (reference sequence). The CDR3 DNA follows: TGTGCCGTCAGGACGGGAAATTCACCCCTCCACTTT. It codes for CAVRTGNSPLHF.

The rearrangement uses TRBV7-9 and TRBJ2-5; D may correspond to TRBD1 or TRBD2 (5 bases each). Germline values: CDR1 SEHNR, CDR2 FQNEAQ (reference sequence). CDR3 length: 13 amino acids. V gave up 4 bases and J gave up 2 bases, with 8 bases separating them. In DNA, the CDR3 is TGTGCCAGCAGCTGGGGACCGCAAGAGACCCAGTACTTC. This translates into CASSWGPQETQYF.

The chain joins TRBV2 to TRBJ1-4; unclear D gene. V gave up 6 bases and J gave up 7 bases, with 12 bases separating them. The germline CDR1 and CDR2 sequences are SNHLY and FYNNEI. The CDR3 is 13 residues long. The CDR3 DNA is TGTGCCAGCAGAAGAGGGAAGAGTGAAAAACTGTTTTTT. Its protein is CASRRGKSEKLFF. The full variable domain, in which reference TRBV2 and TRBJ1-4 provide the parts outside the CDR3, is EPEVTQTPSHQVTQMGQEVILRCVPISNHLYFYWYRQILGQKVEFLVSFYNNEISEKSEIFDDQFSVERPDGSNFTLKIRSTKLEDSAMYFCASRRGKSEKLFFGSGTQLSVL.

The V and J genes are TRBV15 and TRBJ2-1; TRBD1 agrees at 9 bases. Germline V gene lookup returns CDR1 LNHNV and CDR2 YYDKDF (reference sequence). The CDR3 has 14 amino acids. V lost 1 base and J lost 7; bases outside the gene matches: 2. CDR3 DNA sequence: TGTGCCACCAGCAGAGGGGGGACAGGGAATGAGCAGTTCTTC. It translates to CATSRGGTGNEQFF.